Below are 15 T cell receptor beta chains sequenced from a single sample in a study of shared clonotypes between healthy human individuals. The repertoire was sequenced with immunoSEQ multiplex PCR; TCRdb's copy has only in-frame clones and lacks some. Here the sample spans over a million clones, roughly 96% being singletons. Sequenced: naive CD4+ T cells sorted from blood. Subset defined: CD45RA+ positively selected. Receptors originate from a man between 25 and 39 years old in good health.

The chain employs TRBV6-6 and TRBJ2-1; D not certain. V was shortened by 5 bases and J by 9 bases, with 17 bases between the two germline ends. Looked up from germline, CDR1 is MNHNY and CDR2 is SVGAGI (reference sequence). The CDR3 spans 14 residues. CDR3 sequence: CASSVDGPFGEQFF. The DNA of the CDR3 is TGTGCCAGCAGTGTCGATGGACCTTTTGGTGAGCAGTTCTTC.

The rearrangement links TRBV7-6 to TRBJ1-4; the D gene is possibly TRBD1 (5 bases). From germline, CDR1 is SGHVS and CDR2 FNYEAQ. The V gene lost 2 bases and the J gene lost 5 bases, with 12 bases spanning the gap. This CDR3 contains 15 residues. In DNA, the CDR3 is TGTGCCAGCAGCTTATCTGGGAGGGGAAATGAAAAACTGTTTTTT. Its translation: CASSLSGRGNEKLFF.

A remark on this clone: This CDR3 is also generated by other DNA sequences in the sample. V is TRBV5-1 and J is TRBJ2-1; 9 nucleotides line up with TRBD1. There are 15 residues in the CDR3. Germline values: CDR1 SGHRS, CDR2 YFSETQ. V lost 4 bases to trimming and J lost 1 base; unmatched junction nucleotides: 3. CDR3 residues: CASSPGTGSYNEQFF. The CDR3, as DNA: TGCGCCAGCAGCCCGGGGACAGGGTCCTACAATGAGCAGTTCTTC.

The genes are TRBV4-1 and TRBJ1-3, with D possibly TRBD1 on 6 matching bases. The V end was cut by 3 bases, the J end by 0 bases, with 18 bases between. There are 18 residues in the CDR3. Looked up from germline, CDR1 is MGHRA and CDR2 is YSYEKL. This chain's CDR3 is CASSQVQWTAISGNTIYF. CDR3 in DNA: TGCGCCAGCAGCCAGGTTCAATGGACAGCCATCTCTGGAAACACCATATATTTT.

The gene calls are TRBV5-4 and TRBJ2-1; D might be TRBD2 (5 bases). This CDR3 region has 14 residues. Germline CDR1 reads SGHNT; CDR2 reads YYREEE (reference sequence). Between the trimmed V and J ends, which lost 6 bases and 0 bases, there was a span of 10 bases. CDR3 DNA sequence: TGTGCCAGCAAAAGCGGTTACTCCTACAATGAGCAGTTCTTC. Translation gives CASKSGYSYNEQFF.

The chain links TRBV7-8 to TRBJ2-7; possibly TRBD1 for D (6 bases). This CDR3 contains 16 residues. V was clipped by 5 bases and J by 7 bases, with 24 bases between them. The germline gives CDR1 SGHVS, CDR2 FQNEAQ. Here the CDR3 reads CASSQRRSGASLEQYF. Written as DNA, the CDR3 is TGTGCCAGCAGCCAAAGACGATCAGGGGCCTCGTTGGAGCAGTACTTC.

The CDR3: CASSGTLAFAVEQFF. DNA for the CDR3: TGTGCCAGCAGTGGGACCCTCGCCTTTGCGGTCGAGCAGTTCTTC. The rearrangement uses TRBV27 and TRBJ2-1, with D possibly called TRBD1 or TRBD2 (5 bases each). The ends were cut back, 5 bases at V and 10 bases at J, with 21 bases in the middle. Germline V gives CDR1 MNHEY, CDR2 SMNVEV (reference sequence). This CDR3 is built from 15 residues.

The chain recombines TRBV18 with TRBJ2-7; TRBD2 aligns across 9 bases. V was pared by 3 bases and J by 1 base, with 16 bases of the junction left unmatched. The V gene's germline CDR1 is KGHSH and CDR2 LQKENI. The CDR3 consists of 19 residues. The CDR3 DNA reads as TGTGCCAGCTCACCCAACGCGGGGGGGGGTCGCCACCGATCCTACGAGCAGTACTTC. Translating gives CASSPNAGGGRHRSYEQYF.

This clone came up once. The chain carries TRBV18 and TRBJ1-2; D may be TRBD1 (6 bases). Per the germline V gene, CDR1 is KGHSH and CDR2 is LQKENI. The CDR3 has 16 amino acids. With 10 bases removed from V and 4 bases from J, the gap between germline ends came to 25 bases. This chain's CDR3 is CATSGTRGFRGYGYTF. The CDR3 bases are TGTGCCACCTCGGGAACCAGGGGTTTTCGGGGCTATGGCTACACCTTC.

The rearrangement uses TRBV6-6 and TRBJ1-2, with D uncertain. The CDR3 spans 11 residues. Germline CDR1 is MNHNY and CDR2 is SVGAGI (reference sequence). V lost 7 bases and J 6 bases, leaving 9 bases between the germline ends. The DNA for the CDR3 is TGTGCCAGCAAAGGTAGCGATGGCTACACCTTC. As protein: CASKGSDGYTF.

The chain employs TRBV18 and TRBJ2-2; D not resolved. The CDR3 length is 15 residues. Trimming left V 5 bases short and J 0 bases short, with 10 bases between. Germline lookup yields CDR1 KGHSH and CDR2 LQKENI. CDR3 sequence reads: CASSATPANTGELFF. The DNA of the CDR3 is TGTGCCAGCTCAGCGACGCCTGCGAACACCGGGGAGCTGTTTTTT.

This clone showed up just a few times. The V and J genes are TRBV30 and TRBJ2-2; D unclear. The CDR3 sequence is 11 residues long. CDR1 and CDR2 from the germline V gene are GTSNPN and SVGIG (reference sequence). The V gene lost 1 base and the J gene lost 6 bases, with 3 bases spanning the gap. CDR3 amino acids: CAWSDAGELFF. The CDR3 nucleotides are TGTGCCTGGAGTGACGCCGGGGAGCTGTTTTTT.

This clone was detected once. The V call is TRBV6-4, the J call TRBJ2-1, with 7 bases fitting TRBD2. V lost 7 bases and J lost 5; bases outside the gene matches: 8. This CDR3 contains 14 residues. The germline V gene has CDR1 MRHNA and CDR2 SNTAGT. CDR3 sequence reads: CASKLSGIHNEQFF. The CDR3 nucleotides read TGTGCCAGCAAACTAAGCGGGATCCACAATGAGCAGTTCTTC.

V usage is TRBV7-9 and J usage is TRBJ2-7; D gene unclear. There are 16 residues in the CDR3. V lost 0 bases and J 6 bases, leaving 18 bases between the germline ends. Germline CDR1 SEHNR, CDR2 FQNEAQ (reference sequence). The CDR3 DNA follows: TGTGCCAGCAGCTTAGCGTTGAGAAAGGAGTACGTCGAGCAGTACTTC. This sequence encodes CASSLALRKEYVEQYF. The variable domain in full, with the rest retrieved from reference TRBV7-9 and TRBJ2-7, is DTGVSQNPRHKITKRGQNVTFRCDPISEHNRLYWYRQTLGQGPEFLTYFQNEAQLEKSRLLSDRFSAERPKGSFSTLEIQRTEQGDSAMYLCASSLALRKEYVEQYFGPGTRLTVT.

The CDR3 nucleotides read TGTGCCAGCAGTTTTATAATACAGCCCCAGCATTTT. As protein: CASSFIIQPQHF. The rearrangement links TRBV28 to TRBJ1-5; the D is unclear. CDR3 length equals 12 residues. Trimming stripped 3 bases from V and 7 bases from J, with 7 bases between. CDR1 MDHEN and CDR2 SYDVKM come from the germline V gene. The full variable domain, its missing parts supplied by reference TRBV28 and TRBJ1-5, is DVKVTQSSRYLVKRTGEKVFLECVQDMDHENMFWYRQDPGLGLRLIYFSYDVKMKEKGDIPEGYSVSREKKERFSLILESASTNQTSMYLCASSFIIQPQHFGDGTRLSIL.